The T cell receptor (beta chain) under discussion was sequenced for a study of regulatory T cells in long-lasting Graves disease. Library construction for TCR beta used iRepertoire HTBI primers and Arm-PCR of CDR3 regions. MiXCR, run by TCRdb on the multiplex PCR reads, gives a single entry per CDR3 protein. Among fewer than 650,000 distinct CDR3 sequences listed, 16% were seen once. Stated time point: newly diagnosed GD, antithyroid drugs for less than 3 months. Extracted PBMC RNA gave rise to the TCR library. In germline, CDR1 is SGHAT, CDR2 FQNNGV. Trimming cost V 4 bases and J 2 bases, with 8 bases left between them. The CDR3 sequence is 13 residues long. The same data also went into a second study, on T cells in Graves' hyperthyroidism and ophthalmopathy. That work adds: Calling Graves' hyperthyroidism stable meant ophthalmopathy did not progress within 18 months.

The sequenced sample was peripheral blood mononuclear cells (PBMCs), obtained at new diagnosis, from a patient treated with antithyroid drugs. The chain employs TRBV11-2 and TRBJ1-2, with D unclear. This TCR was sampled from a young man with Graves disease. The CDR3 loop is CASSSLPNYGYTF. The CDR3 DNA is TGTGCCAGCAGCTCCTTACCAAACTATGGCTACACCTTC. Supplemented by reference TRBV11-2 and TRBJ1-2, the full variable domain reads EAGVAQSPRYKIIEKRQSVAFWCNPISGHATLYWYQQILGQGPKLLIQFQNNGVVDDSQLPKDRFSAERLKGVDSTLKIQPAKLEDSAVYLCASSSLPNYGYTFGSGTRLTVV.